The TCR beta chain under discussion was sequenced for a study of regulatory T cells in long-lasting Graves disease. Study details: Antithyroid drugs had been taken under 3 months by newly diagnosed Graves' patients.

Arm-PCR of CDR3 regions with iRepertoire HTBI primers generated TCR beta libraries. A single record per CDR3 protein comes from TCRdb applying MiXCR to the multiplex PCR reads. The top ten clones hold around 20% of a sample with about 400,000 distinct CDR3 sequences, around 15% of them seen once. Stated time point: newly diagnosed GD, antithyroid drugs for less than 3 months. Scientists built the TCR library using RNA that was extracted from PBMCs. Patients were from an endocrinology department in Xi'an, China. V was clipped by 3 bases and J by 1 base; unmatched bases: 13. The CDR3 extends over 18 amino acids. Germline V gene sequence: CDR1 SGHKS, CDR2 YYEKEE (reference sequence). The sample was also linked to a second study, of T cells in Graves' hyperthyroidism and ophthalmopathy. As that report states: Most expanded thyroid clonotypes above 0.001 also appeared in blood.

This sequence originates from a woman aged 18 to 35 with Graves disease. V usage is TRBV5-5 and J usage is TRBJ2-5; the match to TRBD1 covers 9 bases. Sample: peripheral blood mononuclear cells (PBMCs), taken at new diagnosis, from a patient treated with antithyroid drugs. The CDR3 region has the DNA TGTGCCAGCAGCTCCGGGACAGGGCTTTTTAAAACCCAAGAGACCCAGTACTTC. It is translated as CASSSGTGLFKTQETQYF.